The text below deals with one T cell receptor beta chain. As yet, its antigen is unknown. The data were obtained in a study of cytomegalovirus exposure and HLA in healthy donors. Study background: Per a later analysis, the roughly 670 first-cohort and approximately 120 validation repertoires shared one platform. Overall study results and limits: Accounts indicate the classifier identified cytomegalovirus status with strong specificity and sensitivity. In vitro testing confirmed a few CMV-associated chains as specific for CMV antigens.

The CDR3 covers 17 residues. The V gene end was trimmed by 2 bases and the J gene end by 3 bases; junction bases not matched to a gene: 6. Germline CDR1 and CDR2: ENHRY and SYGVKD. This table comes from immunoSEQ multiplex PCR, and its TCRdb copy is limited to in-frame clones, with some not included. The repertoire holds 300,000 to 450,000 clones, with roughly 88% as singletons. The validation cohort, a group of more than 95 subjects, included the donors and was separate from the roughly 620-subject first cohort. The TCR originated in a woman in her late teens or twenties in good health and CMV-seronegative. What was sequenced was PBMCs. The chain uses TRBV10-3 and TRBJ2-1; TRBD2 matches at 11 bases. CDR3 in amino acids: CAISEPLAGGVYNEQFF. The CDR3 bases are TGTGCCATCAGTGAGCCTCTAGCGGGAGGAGTCTACAATGAGCAGTTCTTC.